Below, 20 T cell receptor beta chains from the same sample are listed, as sequenced in a study of vaccination and CD4 T cells after COVID-19. These TCRs' antigens remain unknown. Sequenced with the Oncomine TCR Beta short-read assay was DNA taken from cultured CD4+ T cells. In TCRdb, the PCR reads were re-called with MiXCR into one record per CDR3 protein. The sample gives about 12,000 distinct CDR3 sequences, roughly 60% of which show up once; over 9.5% is in the top ten. Treatment of the sample: 10-day PBMC culture with coronavirus spike peptide pools or control peptides (ViraFEST assay). Sample: CD4+ T cells from blood, cultured in vitro. These receptors were obtained from a human donor who had recovered from COVID-19.

J is TRBJ1-6 and V is TRBV4-3; TRBD1 might be the D (6 bases). The CDR3 extends over 15 amino acids. Germline CDR1 and CDR2: LGHNA and YSLEER. Trimming took 0 bases from V and 8 from J, leaving 11 bases between them. CDR3 residues: CASSQDLQGDSPLHF. In nucleotides, the CDR3 is TGCGCCAGCAGCCAAGATTTACAGGGTGATTCACCCCTCCACTTT.

The CDR3 DNA sequence: TGTGCCAGCAACACTCCTCATGAAGCTTTCTTT. The encoded protein is CASNTPHEAFF. The chain is built from TRBV28 and TRBJ1-1; D unclear. Germline CDR1 MDHEN, CDR2 SYDVKM. V lost 7 bases and J lost 7, with 10 bases in between. The CDR3 has 11 residues. The full variable domain, with the rest looked up from reference TRBV28 and TRBJ1-1, is DVKVTQSSRYLVKRTGEKVFLECVQDMDHENMFWYRQDPGLGLRLIYFSYDVKMKEKGDIPEGYSVSREKKERFSLILESASTNQTSMYLCASNTPHEAFFGQGTRLTVV.

Only one count was recorded for this clonotype. V is TRBV6-1 and J is TRBJ2-7; 8 nucleotides match TRBD1. The CDR3 extends over 14 amino acids. Per germline, CDR1 MNHNS and CDR2 SASEGT. V was pared by 5 bases and J by 1 base, with 4 bases of the junction left unmatched. DNA for the CDR3: TGTGCCAGCAGTCCGGGACAGGAGTCCTACGAGCAGTACTTC. This sequence encodes CASSPGQESYEQYF.

V usage is TRBV5-4 and J usage is TRBJ2-2, with TRBD1 matching 9 bases. The CDR3 is 15 residues long. Looked up from germline, CDR1 is SGHNT and CDR2 is YYREEE (reference sequence). V trimming: 4 bases; J trimming: 5 bases; junction bases outside the gene matches: 6. CDR3 region: CASSRETGGTGELFF. CDR3 nucleotide sequence: TGTGCCAGCAGCCGCGAGACAGGGGGGACCGGGGAGCTGTTTTTT. Filled out from reference TRBV5-4 and TRBJ2-2, the complete variable domain reads ETGVTQSPTHLIKTRGQQVTLRCSSQSGHNTVSWYQQALGQGPQFIFQYYREEENGRGNFPPRFSGLQFPNYSSELNVNALELDDSALYLCASSRETGGTGELFFGEGSRLTVL.

This rearrangement joins TRBV7-3 to TRBJ2-3, with D perhaps assigned TRBD1 or TRBD2 (6 bases each). V was cut by 8 bases and J by 5 bases, with 11 bases left in between. The CDR3 length is 12 residues. Per germline, CDR1 SGHTA and CDR2 FQGTGA. The CDR3 loop reads CASSRGEDTQYF. CDR3 in DNA: TGTGCCAGCTCAAGGGGGGAAGATACGCAGTATTTT.

The chain recombines TRBV6-1 with TRBJ2-5, with 7 bases fitting TRBD2. There are 12 residues in the CDR3. Germline V gives CDR1 MNHNS, CDR2 SASEGT. Trimming cost V 7 bases and J 4 bases; bases outside gene matches: 3. The CDR3 nucleotides read TGTGCCAGCAATTCGGGGGGAGAGACCCAGTACTTC. It specifies CASNSGGETQYF.

This clonotype has only a few counts. The chain is built from TRBV19 and TRBJ1-1; the match to TRBD1 covers 7 bases. V was pared by 6 bases and J by 7 bases, with 14 bases of the junction left unmatched. Looked up from germline, CDR1 is LNHDA and CDR2 is SQIVND (reference sequence). The CDR3 loop spans 15 amino acids. The CDR3 DNA sequence: TGTGCCAGTAGACGTCTTGACAGGGAGGGCCGTGAAGCTTTCTTT. It specifies CASRRLDREGREAFF.

The rearrangement joins TRBV3-1 to TRBJ2-3; 8 bases line up with TRBD2. CDR3 length: 19 amino acids. The J segment lost 8 bases and the V segment lost 0 bases, leaving 19 bases of the junction unmatched. Germline V lookup: CDR1 LGHDT, CDR2 YNNKEL (reference sequence). CDR3 nucleotide sequence: TGTGCCAGCAGCCAAGAAAGAAAGATGATAGCGGGATCGAGCGGTACGCAGTATTTT. It translates to CASSQERKMIAGSSGTQYF.

This clonotype is classed as large (0.1 to 1%). V gene TRBV10-3 combines with J gene TRBJ2-5; TRBD2 matches at 13 bases. Per germline, CDR1 ENHRY and CDR2 SYGVKD. The trim removed 6 bases at V and 3 bases at J, leaving 13 bases unmatched. The CDR3 has 18 residues. The CDR3 reads CAISVGTMGTSGKETQYF. The CDR3 DNA sequence: TGTGCCATCAGCGTCGGGACTATGGGGACTAGCGGGAAAGAGACCCAGTACTTC.

The rearrangement links TRBV2 to TRBJ1-6, with D possibly TRBD1 on 6 matching bases. The V gene lost 6 bases and the J gene lost 4 bases, with 10 bases spanning the gap. The CDR3 is 14 amino acids. CDR1 is SNHLY and CDR2 is FYNNEI in the germline V gene. CDR3 nucleotides: TGTGCCAGCAGGAGGGGGGGGTATAATTCACCCCTCCACTTT. Its translation: CASRRGGYNSPLHF.

The rearrangement uses TRBV6-5 and TRBJ1-2, with D possibly matching TRBD1 (5 bases). CDR1 is MNHEY and CDR2 is SVGAGI in the germline V gene. The germline V and J ends were trimmed by 2 bases and 7 bases, with 11 bases remaining between them. This CDR3 has 13 amino acids. The CDR3 protein is CASSYPGMGGYTF. The CDR3 region has the DNA TGTGCCAGCAGTTACCCAGGGATGGGTGGCTACACCTTC.

The V and J genes are TRBV30 and TRBJ2-1, with 7 nucleotides matching TRBD2. V was clipped by 0 bases and J by 10 bases; unmatched bases: 15. Germline CDR1 GTSNPN, CDR2 SVGIG (reference sequence). The CDR3 has 16 residues. CDR3 in amino acids: CAWSVPGRGTGQEQFF. The DNA for the CDR3 is TGTGCCTGGAGTGTTCCAGGGCGGGGGACTGGACAAGAGCAGTTCTTC.

This chain joins TRBV23-1 and TRBJ2-3, with D unclear. TRBV23-1 is an ORF, and what it does is uncertain. The CDR3 covers 14 residues. The V end was cut by 1 base, the J end by 5 bases, with 10 bases between. For the CDR3, the DNA is TGCGCCAGCAGTCAATTTAGGGCTGGAGATACGCAGTATTTT. Translation gives CASSQFRAGDTQYF.

The V and J genes are TRBV6-1 and TRBJ1-1; 7 bases agree with TRBD1. Trimming at V came to 6 bases and at J to 5 bases, leaving 3 bases not matched to a gene. Germline V gene data show CDR1 as MNHNS and CDR2 as SASEGT. CDR3 length: 12 residues. The CDR3 nucleotides read TGTGCCAGCAGATCGACAGGGACTGAAGCTTTCTTT. Its translation: CASRSTGTEAFF.

This sequence joins TRBV6-1 and TRBJ2-2; the D gene is possibly TRBD1 (6 bases). V was cut by 7 bases and J by 6 bases, with 18 bases left in between. Germline CDR1 and CDR2: MNHNS and SASEGT. The CDR3 length is 15 residues. In DNA form, the CDR3 reads TGTGCCAGCAACCTCGGCGGAGAGGGGGCCGGGGAGCTGTTTTTT. Amino acids: CASNLGGEGAGELFF.

This chain connects TRBV19 to TRBJ2-1; D is perhaps TRBD2 (6 bases). With 2 bases removed from V and 10 bases from J, the gap between germline ends came to 18 bases. CDR3 size: 15 residues. The germline V gene encodes CDR1 LNHDA and CDR2 SQIVND (reference sequence). The CDR3 protein is CASSIPPLPGVEQFF. In DNA, the CDR3 is TGTGCCAGTAGTATACCCCCCTTGCCGGGGGTGGAGCAGTTCTTC.

The chain combines TRBV27 with TRBJ2-7, with D possibly TRBD1 on 6 matching bases. Germline CDR1 is MNHEY and CDR2 is SMNVEV (reference sequence). V was shortened by 6 bases and J by 2 bases, with 14 bases between the two germline ends. CDR3 length: 14 amino acids. The CDR3 sequence: CASRSLGGAYEQYF. The CDR3 region has the DNA TGTGCCAGCAGAAGTTTAGGGGGTGCCTACGAGCAGTACTTC.

This chain joins TRBV6-1 and TRBJ2-7; 13 nucleotides line up with TRBD2. V trimming: 6 bases; J trimming: 7 bases; junction bases outside the gene matches: 9. CDR1 is MNHNS, CDR2 SASEGT, per germline. The CDR3 contains 15 residues. CDR3 in DNA: TGTGCCAGCAGGGGAAGACTAGCGGGAGGTCAGGAGCAGTACTTC. Amino acids: CASRGRLAGGQEQYF.

CDR3 loop: CASSSPGGAGELFF. The CDR3 DNA reads TGTGCCAGCAGCTCCCCAGGGGGGGCCGGGGAGCTGTTTTTT. The V call is TRBV28, the J call TRBJ2-2; the D call may be TRBD1 or TRBD2 (7 bases each). The CDR3 spans 14 residues. V lost 6 bases, J lost 6 bases, and 14 bases lay in between. CDR1 is MDHEN, CDR2 SYDVKM, per germline.

The V call is TRBV7-2, the J call TRBJ1-4; D is possibly TRBD1 (5 bases). V lost 5 bases and J 8 bases, leaving 12 bases between the germline ends. CDR3 size: 13 residues. The germline V gene encodes CDR1 SGHTA and CDR2 FQGNSA. The CDR3 loop reads CASSPRGGEKLFF. The CDR3 nucleotides read TGTGCCAGCAGCCCGAGGGGCGGGGAAAAACTGTTTTTT.